Following are 4 T cell receptor beta chains from one sample sequenced in a study of cytotoxic CD8 clonotypes in ibrutinib-treated CLL. TCRdb keeps only in-frame clones here, not all; method: immunoSEQ multiplex PCR. The sample records roughly 13,000 clones, approximately 52% being singletons. This specimen was PBMCs, taken at an approximately 26-month disease-progression time point, from a patient treated with ibrutinib. These receptors all come from a human donor with chronic lymphocytic leukemia.

The rearrangement links TRBV9 to TRBJ2-3; D not certain. CDR3 length: 15 amino acids. The germline V and J ends were trimmed by 1 base and 6 bases, with 15 bases remaining between them. Looked up from germline, CDR1 is SGDLS and CDR2 is YYNGEE. The CDR3 DNA reads as TGTGCCAGCAGCGTAAGGGCCACGTGGCGGGATACGCAGTATTTT. Its protein is CASSVRATWRDTQYF.

In regard to this clone: One end of the junction varies from germline; a read error may be responsible. The chain combines TRBV4-1 with TRBJ1-2; no definite D call. The germline V gene encodes CDR1 MGHRA and CDR2 YSYEKL. The CDR3 has 15 amino acids. The CDR3 loop reads CASSQDGVLGYDYTF. The CDR3, as DNA: TGCGCCAGCAGCCAAGACGGCGTTCTGGGATATGACTACACCTTC.

This clone was counted between two and nine times. CDR3 region: CASSPLGGNTEAFF. The CDR3 region has the DNA TGTGCCAGCAGCCCCTTGGGTGGGAACACTGAAGCTTTCTTT. V usage is TRBV7-9 and J usage is TRBJ1-1; no clear D gene. V was cut by 5 bases and J by 1 base, with 11 bases left in between. The CDR3 totals 14 residues. Germline CDR1 reads SEHNR; CDR2 reads FQNEAQ (reference sequence).

This clone was recorded once. The rearrangement joins TRBV6-1 to TRBJ1-5; weak D call: TRBD1 (5 bases). Trimming took 2 bases from V and 3 from J, leaving 14 bases between them. This CDR3 comprises 16 residues. Germline V lookup: CDR1 MNHNS, CDR2 SASEGT. CDR3 nucleotides: TGTGCCAGCAGTGAAAGGGGTACGTTTCACAATCAGCCCCAGCATTTT. As protein: CASSERGTFHNQPQHF.